Listed below are T cell receptor beta chains from one sample, sequenced in a study of T cell responses to AZD1222 COVID-19 vaccine. Measured with immunoSEQ multiplex PCR; TCRdb has only the in-frame clones, and not every one. This table holds some 150,000 clones, under 95% found once. The sequencing used peripheral blood, collected on day 0 of AZD1222 vaccination. The receptors originated from an adult in good health. Both conserved end residues are trimmed from each CDR3. For some rows the clone size is stated as once, few or many, or as a class when expanded; others skip it.

cdr3_aa j_call v_call clone_size
ASSPLGGRGVGEQF TRBJ2-1 TRBV5-1 -
ASSPGLADYNEQF TRBJ2-1 TRBV19 -
ASSWARAQGTDTQY TRBJ2-3 TRBV5-6 -
ASSFGFEDTQY TRBJ2-3 TRBV7-2 -
ASSAQQGNTEAF TRBJ1-1 TRBV9 few
ASIRERGLGTEAF TRBJ1-1 TRBV13 -
ASSYSRQARWGELF TRBJ2-2 TRBV6-5 -
ASSLVRGGEQY TRBJ2-7 TRBV5-1 once
ASSFGTSSYEQY TRBJ2-7 TRBV6-5 -
ASSPGAGSAF TRBJ1-1 TRBV4-2 -
ASSLVPTGGGEKLF TRBJ1-4 TRBV5-1 -
SQLGRSEAF TRBJ1-1 TRBV20-1 -
ASSLGGLGYTQY TRBJ2-3 TRBV11-2 -
ASSVLGTGGNIQY TRBJ2-4 TRBV28 -
ASSLGLPGSGNTIY TRBJ1-3 TRBV6-5 -
ASSLAGTRSETQY TRBJ2-5 TRBV5-1 -
ASSVLGLAGGPGELF TRBJ2-2 TRBV9 once
ASSRARTRGNQPQH TRBJ1-5 TRBV19 few
ASSPITGLPVNEQF TRBJ2-1 TRBV3-1/TRBV3-2 -
ASSTSSGNEQF TRBJ2-1 TRBV19 -